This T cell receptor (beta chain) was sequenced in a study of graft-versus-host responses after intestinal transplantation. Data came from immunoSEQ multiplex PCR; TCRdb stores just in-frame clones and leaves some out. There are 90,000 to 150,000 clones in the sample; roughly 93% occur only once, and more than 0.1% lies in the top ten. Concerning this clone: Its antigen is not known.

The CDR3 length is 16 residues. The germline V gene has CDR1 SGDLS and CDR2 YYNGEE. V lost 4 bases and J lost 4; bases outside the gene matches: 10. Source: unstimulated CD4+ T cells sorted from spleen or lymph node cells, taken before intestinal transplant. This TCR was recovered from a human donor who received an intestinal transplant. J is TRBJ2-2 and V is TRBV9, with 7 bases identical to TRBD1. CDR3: CASSFRVGQFTGELFF. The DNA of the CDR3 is TGTGCCAGCAGCTTCCGAGTGGGACAGTTCACCGGGGAGCTGTTTTTT.